The 21 T cell receptor beta chains presented below share a single source sample, sequenced in a study of technical replicates of blood from a few donors. Method: immunoSEQ multiplex PCR; TCRdb's copy keeps in-frame clones and lacks some. This table holds fewer than 80,000 clones, nearly 90% found once. Sequencing was performed on PBMCs. The receptors come from a human donor in good health. Some clones in this sample may be carry-over from other donors' samples.

The chain links TRBV5-6 to TRBJ2-3; maybe TRBD2 (5 bases). V was clipped by 10 bases and J by 6 bases, with 18 bases between them. CDR1 and CDR2 from the germline V gene are SGHDT and YYEEEE. The CDR3 is 13 residues long. Written as DNA, the CDR3 is TGTGCCTGCGAGCGGCCTCCCGCGGATACGCAGTATTTT. It is translated as CACERPPADTQYF.

V is TRBV5-5 and J is TRBJ1-2; D is unclear. V lost 2 bases and J lost 4, with 6 bases in between. The CDR3 runs 12 residues. Per germline, CDR1 SGHKS and CDR2 YYEKEE (reference sequence). CDR3: CASSLEIYGYTF. CDR3 in DNA: TGTGCCAGCAGCTTAGAGATCTATGGCTACACCTTC.

The chain couples TRBV7-9 to TRBJ2-5; 7 bases fit TRBD2. Germline V gives CDR1 SEHNR, CDR2 FQNEAQ (reference sequence). There are 16 residues in the CDR3. V shed 4 bases and J 5 bases; nucleotides not matched to a gene: 13. The CDR3 reads CASSSSDSGSWETQYF. The CDR3 DNA follows: TGTGCCAGCAGCTCCTCCGATAGCGGGTCTTGGGAGACCCAGTACTTC.

The chain carries TRBV5-1 and TRBJ2-6; 7 nucleotides match TRBD1. The germline CDR1 and CDR2 sequences are SGHRS and YFSETQ. This CDR3 has 18 amino acids. V shed 2 bases and J 0 bases; nucleotides not matched to a gene: 8. The CDR3 nucleotides read TGCGCCAGCAGCTTACTCCGACAGGGAAGCTCTGGGGCCAACGTCCTGACTTTC. Translating it yields CASSLLRQGSSGANVLTF.

The chain couples TRBV5-1 to TRBJ2-7; TRBD1 agrees at 7 bases. The V segment lost 1 base and the J segment 2 bases; nucleotides outside the gene matches: 6. CDR3 length: 15 amino acids. In germline, CDR1 is SGHRS, CDR2 YFSETQ. DNA of the CDR3: TGCGCCAGCAGCTTGTCTGGACAGGCAGCCTACGAGCAGTACTTC. Translation: CASSLSGQAAYEQYF.

The rearrangement joins TRBV4-3 to TRBJ1-3; unclear D gene. Trimming left V 0 bases short and J 1 base short, with 13 bases between. The CDR3 contains 17 residues. The germline CDR1 and CDR2 sequences are LGHNA and YSLEER. CDR3 nucleotides: TGCGCCAGCAGCCAAGATTTGGGTCGGGATTCTGGAAACACCATATATTTT. It specifies CASSQDLGRDSGNTIYF.

The V and J genes are TRBV30 and TRBJ2-1; D unclear. Trimming pared 2 bases from V and 10 bases from J, leaving 6 bases between. This CDR3 has 10 amino acids. Germline CDR1 is GTSNPN and CDR2 is SVGIG (reference sequence). CDR3 residues: CAWSREEQFF. The CDR3 bases are TGTGCCTGGAGTCGTGAGGAGCAGTTCTTC.

The V call is TRBV6-1, the J call TRBJ1-4; D perhaps matches TRBD1 (6 bases). CDR1 is MNHNS, CDR2 SASEGT, per germline. This CDR3 is 16 amino acids long. The V end was cut by 4 bases, the J end by 0 bases, with 12 bases between. The CDR3 protein is CASSGYRDATNEKLFF. The CDR3 bases are TGTGCCAGCAGTGGGTACAGGGACGCAACTAATGAAAAACTGTTTTTT.

The chain links TRBV29-1 to TRBJ1-1; possible D gene TRBD1, 5 bases. CDR1 and CDR2 (germline): SQVTM, ANQGSEA. This CDR3 region has 12 residues. The CDR3 is CRGRGGETEAFF. The CDR3, as DNA: TGCAGGGGGAGGGGCGGAGAGACTGAAGCTTTCTTT.

This chain connects TRBV13 to TRBJ2-2, with 7 nucleotides matching TRBD2. The CDR3 consists of 16 residues. The V segment lost 5 bases and the J segment 4 bases; nucleotides outside the gene matches: 10. Germline CDR1 PRHDT, CDR2 FYEKMQ (reference sequence). As DNA, the CDR3 is TGTGCCAGCAGCGCTGCTGGGGGGGGAGGCACCGGGGAGCTGTTTTTT. Protein sequence: CASSAAGGGGTGELFF. Variable domain in full (rest from reference TRBV13 and TRBJ2-2): AAGVIQSPRHLIKEKRETATLKCYPIPRHDTVYWYQQGPGQDPQFLISFYEKMQSDKGSIPDRFSAQQFSDYHSELNMSSLELGDSALYFCASSAAGGGGTGELFFGEGSRLTVL.

The chain uses TRBV10-3 and TRBJ2-1; a possible D gene is TRBD1 (6 bases). The CDR3 has 16 residues. Germline CDR1 reads ENHRY; CDR2 reads SYGVKD. Trimming left V 0 bases short and J 7 bases short, with 16 bases between. The CDR3 sequence is CAISESYETGGNEQFF. CDR3 nucleotides: TGTGCCATCAGTGAGTCATATGAGACAGGAGGAAATGAGCAGTTCTTC.

The CDR3 DNA is TGTGCCAGCAGCGTAGCCGGGTACACTGAAGCTTTCTTT. The encoded protein is CASSVAGYTEAFF. The chain uses TRBV9 and TRBJ1-1; no firm D call. V was shortened by 0 bases and J by 3 bases, with 6 bases between the two germline ends. Germline V gives CDR1 SGDLS, CDR2 YYNGEE. The CDR3 sequence is 13 residues long.

Remarks on this clone: One junction end does not reproduce the germline sequence, and a read error may be involved. The DNA of the CDR3 is TGTGCCAGCAGCCCGCCCCAATTGATTAACAGTGAAGCTTTCTTT. Translation: CASSPPQLINSEAFF. This chain joins TRBV9 and TRBJ1-1; no firm D call. The CDR3 covers 15 residues. Germline V gene sequence: CDR1 SGDLS, CDR2 YYNGEE.

The rearrangement joins TRBV13 to TRBJ1-2; the D gene is possibly TRBD1 (5 bases). Trimming removed 3 bases from V and 2 bases from J, with 7 bases in between. Germline V gives CDR1 PRHDT, CDR2 FYEKMQ (reference sequence). The CDR3 is 13 amino acids. In DNA form, the CDR3 reads TGTGCCAGCAGCTTCGGACAAAACTATGGCTACACCTTC. Protein sequence: CASSFGQNYGYTF.

The V gene is TRBV4-1, the J gene TRBJ2-7, with D perhaps TRBD2 (5 bases). Trimming removed 1 base at V and 3 bases at J, with 10 bases between. Germline V gene sequence: CDR1 MGHRA, CDR2 YSYEKL. The CDR3 has 14 amino acids. CDR3 coding DNA: TGCGCCAGCAGCCAAGGGGAGAGTTACTACGAGCAGTACTTC. Translation gives CASSQGESYYEQYF.

The CDR3 DNA reads TGTGCCAGCAGCGTAGGGGGTAGCGGGACCTACGAGCAGTACTTC. Protein sequence: CASSVGGSGTYEQYF. The chain is built from TRBV9 and TRBJ2-7, with 8 bases identical to TRBD2. This CDR3 is 15 amino acids long. In germline, CDR1 is SGDLS, CDR2 YYNGEE. The junction had 4 bases not matched to a gene; V was cut back by 0 bases and J by 2 bases.

The chain uses TRBV7-2 and TRBJ2-5, with D possibly being TRBD1 (5 bases). This CDR3 comprises 16 residues. V was pared by 0 bases and J by 8 bases, with 19 bases between. Germline V gives CDR1 SGHTA, CDR2 FQGNSA. The CDR3 here is CASSLAMGPPPRTQYF. The CDR3 region has the DNA TGTGCCAGCAGCTTAGCGATGGGGCCCCCCCCAAGAACCCAGTACTTC.

The genes are TRBV7-2 and TRBJ1-2; TRBD1 agrees at 8 bases. The CDR3 has 14 amino acids. The V segment lost 6 bases and the J segment 7 bases; nucleotides outside the gene matches: 10. In germline, CDR1 is SGHTA, CDR2 FQGNSA. The CDR3 sequence: CASRTSGTGGGYTF. The CDR3 bases are TGTGCCAGCAGAACCTCCGGGACAGGAGGTGGCTACACCTTC. Full variable domain (rest looked up from reference TRBV7-2 and TRBJ1-2): GAGVSQSPSNKVTEKGKDVELRCDPISGHTALYWYRQSLGQGLEFLIYFQGNSAPDKSGLPSDRFSAERTGGSVSTLTIQRTQQEDSAVYLCASRTSGTGGGYTFGSGTRLTVV.

The chain links TRBV9 to TRBJ2-3; D is unresolved. Trimming removed 4 bases at V and 6 bases at J, with 12 bases between. This CDR3 region has 13 residues. From germline, CDR1 is SGDLS and CDR2 YYNGEE. CDR3 coding DNA: TGTGCCAGCAGCCCCAGCGAGGTGGATACGCAGTATTTT. This codes for CASSPSEVDTQYF.

The CDR3 nucleotides read TGCGCCAGCAGTGGGGGGCGTCCCACAACCGGGGAGCTGTTTTTT. Its translation: CASSGGRPTTGELFF. V and J are TRBV10-1 and TRBJ2-2; TRBD1 might be the D (6 bases). CDR1 and CDR2 from the germline V gene are WNHNN and SYGVQD (reference sequence). Trimming cost V 4 bases and J 5 bases, with 14 bases left between them. The length of the CDR3 is 15 residues.

This rearrangement joins TRBV4-3 to TRBJ2-5; 13 nucleotides agree with TRBD2. Germline assignment: CDR1 LGHNA and CDR2 YSLEER. The CDR3 totals 18 residues. V shed 0 bases and J 6 bases; nucleotides not matched to a gene: 10. The CDR3 loop is CASSQELLAGGKVKTQYF. The CDR3 DNA follows: TGCGCCAGCAGCCAAGAACTACTAGCGGGAGGGAAGGTGAAGACCCAGTACTTC.